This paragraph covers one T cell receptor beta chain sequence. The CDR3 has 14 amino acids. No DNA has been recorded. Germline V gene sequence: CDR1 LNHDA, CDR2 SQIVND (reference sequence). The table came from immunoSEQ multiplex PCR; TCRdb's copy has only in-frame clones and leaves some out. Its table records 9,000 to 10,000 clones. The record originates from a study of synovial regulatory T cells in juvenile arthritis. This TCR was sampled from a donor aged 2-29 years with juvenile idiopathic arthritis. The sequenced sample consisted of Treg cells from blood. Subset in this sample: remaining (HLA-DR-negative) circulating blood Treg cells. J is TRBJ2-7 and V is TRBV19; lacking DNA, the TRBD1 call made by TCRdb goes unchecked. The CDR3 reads CASSIGQGAYEQYF.